The next 22 T cell receptor beta chains were all read from a single sample in a study of cytomegalovirus exposure and HLA in healthy donors. Primers for the PCR totalled 60 Vbeta and 13 Jbeta. TCRdb's table, derived via immunoSEQ multiplex PCR, lists solely in-frame clones and lacks some. The sample includes more than 85,000 clones, 75% to 85% of them seen just once. The sample consisted of PBMCs. These receptors came from a young man in good health and CMV-seronegative.

The gene calls are TRBV12-5 and TRBJ2-6, with D hard to call. The CDR3 runs 21 residues. The germline V gene has CDR1 LGHNT and CDR2 FRNRAP. V lost 1 base to trimming and J lost 2 bases, with 24 bases between them. The CDR3, as DNA: TGTGCTAGTGGTTTGGAGCCGAAAAGTACAATCCAGGTGCCTGGGGCCAACGTCCTGACTTTC. This codes for CASGLEPKSTIQVPGANVLTF. The whole variable domain, filled in from reference TRBV12-5 and TRBJ2-6, reads DARVTQTPRHKVTEMGQEVTMRCQPILGHNTVFWYRQTMMQGLELLAYFRNRAPLDDSGMPKDRFSAEMPDATLATLKIQPSEPRDSAVYFCASGLEPKSTIQVPGANVLTFGAGSRLTVL.

This chain joins TRBV13 and TRBJ2-5; TRBD2 might be the D (6 bases). The DNA end lines up better with TRBJ2-7; the J call may be wrong. The CDR3 has 15 amino acids. The germline V gene has CDR1 PRHDT and CDR2 FYEKMQ (reference sequence). In DNA, the CDR3 is TGTGCCAGCAGCCCCCCGACGGGAGTCGGATACGAGCAGTACTTC. This sequence encodes CASSPPTGVGYEQYF.

This clone occurred a few times. The chain has TRBV15 and TRBJ2-7; D is undetermined. V gave up 0 bases and J gave up 0 bases, with 9 bases separating them. The length of the CDR3 is 15 residues. Germline CDR1 LNHNV, CDR2 YYDKDF (reference sequence). The CDR3 region has the DNA TGTGCCACCAGCAGAGAAACCCACACCTCCTACGAGCAGTACTTC. It specifies CATSRETHTSYEQYF.

This clone was observed a few times. The rearrangement uses TRBV28 and TRBJ1-2; D is unresolved. The germline gives CDR1 MDHEN, CDR2 SYDVKM. There are 12 residues in the CDR3. Trimming took off 10 bases at V and 8 bases at J, with 17 bases between the two ends. The CDR3 sequence: CATPGVVGGYTF. The CDR3, as DNA: TGTGCCACCCCGGGAGTAGTAGGGGGCTACACCTTC.

The CDR3 here is CASSFELAGVPPSSYEQYF. CDR3 bases: TGTGCCAGCAGCTTCGAACTAGCGGGAGTACCCCCCAGCTCCTACGAGCAGTACTTC. This chain connects TRBV7-3 to TRBJ2-7, with 11 bases identical to TRBD2. Germline assignment: CDR1 SGHTA and CDR2 FQGTGA. This CDR3 has 19 residues. Trimming cost V 3 bases and J 0 bases; bases outside gene matches: 13.

The rearrangement links TRBV30 to TRBJ2-2, with TRBD1 identical over 8 bases. Germline V gives CDR1 GTSNPN, CDR2 SVGIG (reference sequence). The junction had 4 bases not matched to a gene; V was cut back by 4 bases and J by 3 bases. The CDR3 loop spans 14 amino acids. CDR3 amino acids: CAWKTGADTGELFF. Written as DNA, the CDR3 is TGTGCCTGGAAGACAGGGGCTGACACCGGGGAGCTGTTTTTT.

This chain joins TRBV5-4 and TRBJ2-2; 13 nucleotides match TRBD2. The length of the CDR3 is 15 residues. Germline lookup yields CDR1 SGHNT and CDR2 YYREEE (reference sequence). The junction had 3 bases not matched to a gene; V was cut back by 4 bases and J by 6 bases. The CDR3 nucleotides are TGTGCCAGCAGCCTAACTAGCGGGGGGGCCGGGGAGCTGTTTTTT. Residues: CASSLTSGGAGELFF.

V gene TRBV19 combines with J gene TRBJ1-1; no clear D. V dropped 8 bases and J dropped 0 bases, with 10 bases sitting between them. CDR3 length: 13 residues. The germline gives CDR1 LNHDA, CDR2 SQIVND (reference sequence). The CDR3, as DNA: TGTGCCAGTTCAGTCACCATGAACACTGAAGCTTTCTTT. This gives the protein CASSVTMNTEAFF.

J is TRBJ1-5 and V is TRBV6-5; no reliable D call. The CDR3 sequence is 15 residues long. CDR1 and CDR2 (germline): MNHEY, SVGAGI. Trimming took off 0 bases at V and 0 bases at J, with 6 bases between the two ends. In DNA form, the CDR3 reads TGTGCCAGCAGTTACTCGATACATAGCAATCAGCCCCAGCATTTT. The encoded protein is CASSYSIHSNQPQHF.

This clone was counted only a few times. The chain couples TRBV10-3 to TRBJ1-4; 7 nucleotides agree with TRBD1. Trimming cost V 2 bases and J 10 bases; bases outside gene matches: 19. The CDR3 sequence is 18 residues long. CDR1 is ENHRY and CDR2 is SYGVKD in the germline V gene. The DNA of the CDR3 is TGTGCCATCAGTGAGAGGAGGACGGATAGAGGGGCAGGGGGAAAACTGTTTTTT. Its protein product is CAISERRTDRGAGGKLFF.

The chain uses TRBV27 and TRBJ2-1; maybe TRBD1 (6 bases). Germline loops: CDR1 MNHEY, CDR2 SMNVEV (reference sequence). Trimming shortened V by 6 bases and J by 2 bases, and 8 bases separated the two germline ends. The CDR3 runs to 13 residues. CDR3 protein: CASRQGPYNEQFF. The CDR3 coding sequence is TGTGCCAGCAGGCAGGGGCCCTACAATGAGCAGTTCTTC.

V usage is TRBV30 and J usage is TRBJ1-2; 10 bases are shared with TRBD1. This CDR3 spans 15 amino acids. The trim removed 0 bases at V and 5 bases at J, leaving 6 bases unmatched. Germline CDR1 GTSNPN, CDR2 SVGIG (reference sequence). The DNA of the CDR3 is TGTGCCTGGAGTGTACTAAGGACAGGGGGTTATGGCTACACCTTC. This translates into CAWSVLRTGGYGYTF.

The chain has TRBV5-4 and TRBJ2-3; D perhaps matches TRBD2 (5 bases). Germline values: CDR1 SGHNT, CDR2 YYREEE (reference sequence). The CDR3 is 16 residues long. Deletions cut 0 bases from V and 1 base from J, with 12 bases between. Here the CDR3 DNA reads TGTGCCAGCAGCTTGGGTGGGGAGTTTGGCACAGATACGCAGTATTTT. Its translation is CASSLGGEFGTDTQYF.

This chain links TRBV4-3 with TRBJ1-3; D ambiguous. V dropped 1 base and J dropped 0 bases, with 10 bases sitting between them. The CDR3 loop spans 16 amino acids. Germline CDR1 reads LGHNA; CDR2 reads YSLEER. The DNA for the CDR3 is TGCGCCAGCAGCCAAGGGCGGGCAATCTCTGGAAACACCATATATTTT. Encoded protein: CASSQGRAISGNTIYF.

The gene calls are TRBV5-6 and TRBJ2-2; tentative D call: TRBD1 (6 bases). The V end lost 4 bases, the J end lost 6 bases, and 13 bases lay between the germline ends. Per germline, CDR1 SGHDT and CDR2 YYEEEE. This CDR3 comprises 14 residues. The CDR3 reads CASSPGQGAGELFF. The CDR3, as DNA: TGTGCCAGCAGCCCGGGACAAGGGGCCGGGGAGCTGTTTTTT.

The chain employs TRBV5-1 and TRBJ2-7; D uncertain. This CDR3 region has 15 residues. Looked up from germline, CDR1 is SGHRS and CDR2 is YFSETQ. With 0 bases removed from V and 0 bases from J, the gap between germline ends came to 10 bases. The CDR3 nucleotides read TGCGCCAGCAGCTTGGGGCGGTTTTCCTCCTACGAGCAGTACTTC. Residues: CASSLGRFSSYEQYF.

V gene TRBV5-6 combines with J gene TRBJ2-7, with 10 bases fitting TRBD2. Germline values: CDR1 SGHDT, CDR2 YYEEEE. CDR3 length: 15 residues. With V trimmed by 2 bases and J by 3 bases, 5 bases remained unmatched. The CDR3 region has the DNA TGTGCCAGCAGCTTATGGACTAGCGGCTTCTACGAGCAGTACTTC. It specifies CASSLWTSGFYEQYF.

The V call is TRBV29-1, the J call TRBJ2-3; 8 bases are shared with TRBD2. The V and J ends lost 6 bases and 0 bases, in that order; junction bases with no gene match: 5. CDR3 length equals 14 residues. Germline CDR1 and CDR2: SQVTM and ANQGSEA. As DNA, the CDR3 is TGCAGCGTGCCGAAGCGGGGGAGCACAGATACGCAGTATTTT. It encodes CSVPKRGSTDTQYF.

The V call is TRBV7-2, the J call TRBJ1-2; D not certain. The CDR3 consists of 14 residues. Trimming took off 1 base at V and 1 base at J, with 7 bases between the two ends. The germline V gene has CDR1 SGHTA and CDR2 FQGNSA. The CDR3 region has the DNA TGTGCCAGCAGCTTAGGCAGTTATAACTATGGCTACACCTTC. This translates into CASSLGSYNYGYTF.

The V gene is TRBV10-2, the J gene TRBJ1-2; D is uncertain. There are 11 residues in the CDR3. Trimming stripped 11 bases from V and 0 bases from J, with 7 bases between. Germline V CDR1 and CDR2: WSHSY, SAAADI. The CDR3 is CACGTNYGYTF. In DNA form, the CDR3 reads TGCGCCTGCGGGACTAACTATGGCTACACCTTC.

The chain combines TRBV6-1 with TRBJ2-7; 7 bases align to TRBD1. In germline, CDR1 is MNHNS, CDR2 SASEGT. V shed 10 bases, J shed 3 bases, and the junction held 6 bases outside the gene matches. The CDR3 is 12 residues long. The CDR3 is CATLGDSYEQYF. The CDR3 DNA reads TGTGCCACCCTGGGGGACAGCTACGAGCAGTACTTC.

The chain joins TRBV6-5 to TRBJ2-5; weak D call: TRBD1 (5 bases). The V end lost 0 bases, the J end lost 9 bases, and 14 bases lay between the germline ends. The CDR3 totals 14 residues. The germline gives CDR1 MNHEY, CDR2 SVGAGI. The CDR3 DNA reads as TGTGCCAGCAGTTACTCACAAAGTCTAGGGGCCCAGTACTTC. Its translation: CASSYSQSLGAQYF.